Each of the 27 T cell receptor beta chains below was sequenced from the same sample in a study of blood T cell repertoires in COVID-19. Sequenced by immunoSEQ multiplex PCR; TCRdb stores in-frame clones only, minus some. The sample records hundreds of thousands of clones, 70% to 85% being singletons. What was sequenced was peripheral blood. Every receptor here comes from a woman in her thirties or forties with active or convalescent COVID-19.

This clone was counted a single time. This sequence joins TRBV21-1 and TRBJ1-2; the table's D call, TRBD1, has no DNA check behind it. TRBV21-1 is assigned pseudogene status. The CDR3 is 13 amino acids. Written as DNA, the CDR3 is TGTGCCAGCAGCAAAGTGACAGGCCCTGGCTACACCTTC. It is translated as CASSKVTGPGYTF.

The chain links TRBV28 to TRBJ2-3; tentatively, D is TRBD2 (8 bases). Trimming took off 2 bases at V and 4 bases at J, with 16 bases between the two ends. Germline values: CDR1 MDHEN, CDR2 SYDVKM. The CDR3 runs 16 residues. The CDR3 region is CASSLLTGGGSDTQYF. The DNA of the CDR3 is TGTGCCAGCAGTTTACTTACGGGAGGGGGCTCAGATACGCAGTATTTT.

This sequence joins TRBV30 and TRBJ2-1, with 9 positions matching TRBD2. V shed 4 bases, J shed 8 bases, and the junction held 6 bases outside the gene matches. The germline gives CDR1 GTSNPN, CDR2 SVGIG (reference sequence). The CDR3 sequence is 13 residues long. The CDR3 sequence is CAWTAGGPYEQFF. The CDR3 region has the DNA TGTGCCTGGACCGCGGGGGGGCCGTATGAGCAGTTCTTC.

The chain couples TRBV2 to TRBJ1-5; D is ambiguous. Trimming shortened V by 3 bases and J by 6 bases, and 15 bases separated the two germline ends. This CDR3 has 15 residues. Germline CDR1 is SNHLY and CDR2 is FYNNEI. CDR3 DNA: TGTGCCAGCAGTGATTCCACCCGTCCGGGTCAGCCCCAGCATTTT. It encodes CASSDSTRPGQPQHF.

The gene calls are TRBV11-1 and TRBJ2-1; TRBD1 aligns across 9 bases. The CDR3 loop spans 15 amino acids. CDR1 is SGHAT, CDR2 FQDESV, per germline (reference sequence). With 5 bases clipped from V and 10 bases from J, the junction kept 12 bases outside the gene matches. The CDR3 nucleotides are TGTGCCAGCAGCCTCGGACAGGGGCCCCGGTACGAGCAGTTCTTC. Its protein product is CASSLGQGPRYEQFF.

The CDR3 spells CATSKGPGQGQIGRTGELFF. CDR3 nucleotides: TGTGCCACCAGTAAGGGACCGGGACAGGGGCAAATAGGAAGGACCGGGGAGCTGTTTTTT. The chain combines TRBV15 with TRBJ2-2; 10 positions match TRBD1. CDR3 size: 20 residues. Looked up from germline, CDR1 is LNHNV and CDR2 is YYDKDF (reference sequence). V trimming: 6 bases; J trimming: 5 bases; junction bases outside the gene matches: 21.

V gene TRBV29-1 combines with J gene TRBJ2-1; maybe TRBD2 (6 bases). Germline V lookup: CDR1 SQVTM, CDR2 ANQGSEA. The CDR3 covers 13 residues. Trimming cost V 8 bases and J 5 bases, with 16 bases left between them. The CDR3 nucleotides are TGCAGCCTTGGGCGGGGAGCTAACAATGAGCAGTTCTTC. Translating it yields CSLGRGANNEQFF.

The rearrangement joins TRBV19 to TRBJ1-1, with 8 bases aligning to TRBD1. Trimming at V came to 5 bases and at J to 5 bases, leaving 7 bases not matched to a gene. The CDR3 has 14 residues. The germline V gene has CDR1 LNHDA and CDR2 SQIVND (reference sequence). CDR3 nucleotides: TGTGCCAGTAGTTACAGGGGGAGAACAACTGAAGCTTTCTTT. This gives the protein CASSYRGRTTEAFF.

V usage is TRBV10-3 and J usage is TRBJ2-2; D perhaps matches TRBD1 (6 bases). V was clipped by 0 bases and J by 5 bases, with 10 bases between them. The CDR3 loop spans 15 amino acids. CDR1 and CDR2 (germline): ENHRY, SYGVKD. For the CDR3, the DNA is TGTGCCATCAGTGAGTCGGGGGCAATAACCGGGGAGCTGTTTTTT. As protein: CAISESGAITGELFF.

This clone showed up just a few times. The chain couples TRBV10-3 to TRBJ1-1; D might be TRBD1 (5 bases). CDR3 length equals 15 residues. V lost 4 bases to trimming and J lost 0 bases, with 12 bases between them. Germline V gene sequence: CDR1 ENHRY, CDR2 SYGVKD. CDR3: CAISVQGIMNTEAFF. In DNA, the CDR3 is TGTGCCATCAGTGTCCAGGGAATCATGAACACTGAAGCTTTCTTT.

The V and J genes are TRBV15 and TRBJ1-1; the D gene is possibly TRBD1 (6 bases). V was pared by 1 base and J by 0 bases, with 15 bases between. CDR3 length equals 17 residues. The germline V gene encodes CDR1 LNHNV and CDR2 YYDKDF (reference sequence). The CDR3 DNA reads TGTGCCACCAGCAGAGGAGGGGGTTACCTAATGAACACTGAAGCTTTCTTT. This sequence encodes CATSRGGGYLMNTEAFF.

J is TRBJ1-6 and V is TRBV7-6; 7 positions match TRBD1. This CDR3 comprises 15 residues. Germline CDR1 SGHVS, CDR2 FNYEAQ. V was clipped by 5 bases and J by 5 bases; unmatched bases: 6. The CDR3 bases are TGTGCCAGCAGCCCCTGGGACAGTAATAATTCACCCCTCCACTTT. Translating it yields CASSPWDSNNSPLHF.

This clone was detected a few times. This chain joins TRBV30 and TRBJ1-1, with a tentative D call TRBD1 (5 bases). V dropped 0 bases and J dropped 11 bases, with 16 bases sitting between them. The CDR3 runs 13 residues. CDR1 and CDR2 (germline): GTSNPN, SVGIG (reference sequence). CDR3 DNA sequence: TGTGCCTGGAGTGTAGGGGTCGCGGTTGAGGCTTTCTTT. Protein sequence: CAWSVGVAVEAFF.

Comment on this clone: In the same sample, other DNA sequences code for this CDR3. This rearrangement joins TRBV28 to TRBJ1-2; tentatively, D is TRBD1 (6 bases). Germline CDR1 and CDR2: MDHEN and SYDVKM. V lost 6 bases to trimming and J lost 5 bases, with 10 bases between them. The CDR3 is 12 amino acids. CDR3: CASRQGNYGYTF. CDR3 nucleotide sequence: TGTGCCAGCAGACAGGGTAATTATGGCTACACCTTC.

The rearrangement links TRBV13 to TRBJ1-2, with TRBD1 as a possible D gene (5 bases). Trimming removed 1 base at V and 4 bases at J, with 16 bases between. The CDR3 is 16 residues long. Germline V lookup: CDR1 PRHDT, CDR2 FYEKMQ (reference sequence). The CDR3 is CASSLDVGDGGYGYTF. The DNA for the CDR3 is TGTGCCAGCAGCTTAGATGTGGGGGACGGGGGCTATGGCTACACCTTC.

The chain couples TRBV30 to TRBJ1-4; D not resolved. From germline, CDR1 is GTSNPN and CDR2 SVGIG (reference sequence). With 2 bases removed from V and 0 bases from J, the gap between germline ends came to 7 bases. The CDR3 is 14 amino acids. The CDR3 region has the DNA TGTGCCTGGAGTAGAACACCAACTAATGAAAAACTGTTTTTT. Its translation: CAWSRTPTNEKLFF.

The CDR3 sequence is CASSQESKRRAGEKLFF. The CDR3 bases are TGTGCCAGCAGCCAAGAAAGTAAGAGGAGGGCGGGTGAAAAACTGTTTTTT. The chain carries TRBV14 and TRBJ1-4; D remains unclear. CDR3 length: 17 amino acids. Germline values: CDR1 SGHDN, CDR2 FVKESK. V was trimmed by 0 bases and J by 7 bases, leaving 18 bases between them.

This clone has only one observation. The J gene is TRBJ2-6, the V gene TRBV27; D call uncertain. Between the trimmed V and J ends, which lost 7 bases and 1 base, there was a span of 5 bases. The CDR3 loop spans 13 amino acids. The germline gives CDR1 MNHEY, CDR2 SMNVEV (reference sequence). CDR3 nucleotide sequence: TGTGCCAGCATGCGTTCTGGGGCCAACGTCCTGACTTTC. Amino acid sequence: CASMRSGANVLTF.

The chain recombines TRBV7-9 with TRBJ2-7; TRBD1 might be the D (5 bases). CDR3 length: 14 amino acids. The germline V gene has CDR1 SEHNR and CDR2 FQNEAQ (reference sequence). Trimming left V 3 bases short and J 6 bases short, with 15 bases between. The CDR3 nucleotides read TGTGCCAGCAGCTTCGATCGGACAATCCCCGAGCAGTACTTC. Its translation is CASSFDRTIPEQYF.

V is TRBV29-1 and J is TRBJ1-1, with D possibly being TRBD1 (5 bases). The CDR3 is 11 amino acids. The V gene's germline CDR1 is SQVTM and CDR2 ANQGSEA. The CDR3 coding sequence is TGCAGGGCACAGGCGAACACTGAAGCTTTCTTT. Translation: CRAQANTEAFF.

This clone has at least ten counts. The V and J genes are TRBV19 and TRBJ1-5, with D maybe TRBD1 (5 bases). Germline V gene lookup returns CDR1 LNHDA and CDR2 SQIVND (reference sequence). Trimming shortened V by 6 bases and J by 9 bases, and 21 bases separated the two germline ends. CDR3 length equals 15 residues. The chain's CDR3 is CASRDTSSDSRPQHF. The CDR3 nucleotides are TGTGCCAGTAGGGACACAAGTTCGGATAGCCGGCCCCAGCATTTT.

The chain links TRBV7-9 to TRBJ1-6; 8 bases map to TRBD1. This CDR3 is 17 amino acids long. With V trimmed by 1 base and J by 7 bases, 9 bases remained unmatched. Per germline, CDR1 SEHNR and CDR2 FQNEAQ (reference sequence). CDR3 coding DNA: TGTGCCAGCAGCTTAGGGGGCGCCAGGGGGCCAAATTCACCCCTCCACTTT. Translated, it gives CASSLGGARGPNSPLHF.

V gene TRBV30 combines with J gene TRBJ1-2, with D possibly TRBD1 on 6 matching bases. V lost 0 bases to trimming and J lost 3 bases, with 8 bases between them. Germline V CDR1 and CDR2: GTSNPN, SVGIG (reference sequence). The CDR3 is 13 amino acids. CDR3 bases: TGTGCCTGGAGTGTGCAGGGGTACTATGGCTACACCTTC. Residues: CAWSVQGYYGYTF.

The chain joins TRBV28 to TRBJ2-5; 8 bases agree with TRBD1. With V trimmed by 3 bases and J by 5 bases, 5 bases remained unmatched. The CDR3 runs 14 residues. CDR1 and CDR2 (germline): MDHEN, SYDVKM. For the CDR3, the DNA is TGTGCCAGCAGTTTGTCAGGGGGCTGGGAGACCCAGTACTTC. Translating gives CASSLSGGWETQYF.

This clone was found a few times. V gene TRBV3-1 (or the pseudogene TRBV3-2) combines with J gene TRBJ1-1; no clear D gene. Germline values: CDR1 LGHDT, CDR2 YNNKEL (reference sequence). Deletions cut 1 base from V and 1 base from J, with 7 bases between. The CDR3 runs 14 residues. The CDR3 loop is CASSQGAGNTEAFF. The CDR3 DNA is TGTGCCAGCAGCCAAGGGGCAGGGAACACTGAAGCTTTCTTT.

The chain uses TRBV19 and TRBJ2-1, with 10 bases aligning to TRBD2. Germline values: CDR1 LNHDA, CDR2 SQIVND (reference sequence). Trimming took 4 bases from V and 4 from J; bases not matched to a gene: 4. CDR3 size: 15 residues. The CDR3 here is CASSRSGGVYNEQFF. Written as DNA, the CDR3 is TGTGCCAGTAGTAGGAGCGGGGGGGTTTACAATGAGCAGTTCTTC.

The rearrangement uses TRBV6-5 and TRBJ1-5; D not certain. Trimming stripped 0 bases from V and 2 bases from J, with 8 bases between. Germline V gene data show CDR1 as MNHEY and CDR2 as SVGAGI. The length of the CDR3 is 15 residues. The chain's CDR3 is CASSYSSTGNQPQHF. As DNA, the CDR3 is TGTGCCAGCAGTTACTCGAGTACAGGCAATCAGCCCCAGCATTTT.